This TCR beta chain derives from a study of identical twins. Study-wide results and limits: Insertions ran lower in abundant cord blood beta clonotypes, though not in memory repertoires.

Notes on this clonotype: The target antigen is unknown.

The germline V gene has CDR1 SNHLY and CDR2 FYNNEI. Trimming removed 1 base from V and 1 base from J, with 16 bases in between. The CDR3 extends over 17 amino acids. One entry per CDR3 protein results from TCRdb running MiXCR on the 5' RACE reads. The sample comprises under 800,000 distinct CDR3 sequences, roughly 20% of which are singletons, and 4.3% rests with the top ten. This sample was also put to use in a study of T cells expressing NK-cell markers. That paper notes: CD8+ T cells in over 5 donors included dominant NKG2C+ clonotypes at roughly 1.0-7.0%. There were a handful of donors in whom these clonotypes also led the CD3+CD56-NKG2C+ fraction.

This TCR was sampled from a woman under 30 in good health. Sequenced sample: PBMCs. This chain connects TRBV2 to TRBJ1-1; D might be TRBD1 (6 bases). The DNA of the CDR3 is TGTGCCAGCAGTGAAGAGGGGGTCAGGGGAACGAACACTGAAGCTTTCTTT. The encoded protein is CASSEEGVRGTNTEAFF.